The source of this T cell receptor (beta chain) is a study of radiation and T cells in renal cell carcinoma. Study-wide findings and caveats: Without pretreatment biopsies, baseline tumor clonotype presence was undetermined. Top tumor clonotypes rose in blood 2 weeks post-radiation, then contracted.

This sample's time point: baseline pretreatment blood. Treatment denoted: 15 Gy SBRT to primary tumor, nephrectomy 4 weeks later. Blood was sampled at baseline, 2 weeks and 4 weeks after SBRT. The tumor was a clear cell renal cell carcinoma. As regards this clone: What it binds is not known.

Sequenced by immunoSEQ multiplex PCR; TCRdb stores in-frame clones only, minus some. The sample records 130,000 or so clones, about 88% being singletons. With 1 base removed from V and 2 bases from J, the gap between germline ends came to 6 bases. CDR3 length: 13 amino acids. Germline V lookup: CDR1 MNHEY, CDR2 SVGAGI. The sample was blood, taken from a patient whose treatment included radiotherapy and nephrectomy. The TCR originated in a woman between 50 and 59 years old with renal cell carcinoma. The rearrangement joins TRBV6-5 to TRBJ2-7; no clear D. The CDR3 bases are TGTGCCAGCAGTTACTTGTCGCCCTACGAGCAGTACTTC. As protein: CASSYLSPYEQYF.